The rows below give T cell receptor beta chains drawn from one sample of a study of T-cell reconstitution after alpha-beta-depleted transplantation in children. TCRdb reanalysed the PCR reads using MiXCR and keeps one entry per CDR3 protein. The data show about 540,000 distinct CDR3 sequences, approximately 16% seen once. Sequenced here: PBMCs from the stem cell graft donor, sampled from the stem cell graft. The origin of the receptors is a human donor who donated a stem cell graft to a child with acute lymphoblastic leukemia. CDR3s include the opening cysteine and the closing phenylalanine or tryptophan. A D gene is named only where the DNA matches it firmly. Clone size appears in some rows only: once, few, many, or a class for an expanded clone.

cdr3_nt: TGTGCCAGCAGCCAATTAGGAGCGGGGGAATGGAATGAGCAGTTCTTC
cdr3_aa: CASSQLGAGEWNEQFF
j_call: TRBJ2-1
d_call: TRBD2
clone_size: few
v_call: TRBV3-1

cdr3_nt: TGTGCCAGCAGCTCCGCCGGGACTAGCTTCAATGAGCAGTTCTTC
cdr3_aa: CASSSAGTSFNEQFF
j_call: TRBJ2-1
d_call: TRBD2
clone_size: NA
v_call: TRBV7-3

cdr3_nt: TGTGCCAGCAGCTTCGGGGGGGCCCCGGGCGAGCAGTACTTC
cdr3_aa: CASSFGGAPGEQYF
j_call: TRBJ2-7
d_call: TRBD2
clone_size: NA
v_call: TRBV14

cdr3_nt: TGTGCCAGCATCGAGGGACTAGCGGGCCCGAGCTCCTACAATGAGCAGTTCTTC
cdr3_aa: CASIEGLAGPSSYNEQFF
j_call: TRBJ2-1
d_call: TRBD2
clone_size: NA
v_call: TRBV6-4

cdr3_nt: TGTGCCAGCAACCGGGCCAATGAGCAGTTCTTC
cdr3_aa: CASNRANEQFF
j_call: TRBJ2-1
d_call: NA
clone_size: NA
v_call: TRBV12-3/TRBV12-4

cdr3_nt: TGTGCCAGCAGCCCTCGGCGGGAGGGTGAGCAGTTCTTC
cdr3_aa: CASSPRREGEQFF
j_call: TRBJ2-1
d_call: TRBD2
clone_size: NA
v_call: TRBV7-9

cdr3_nt: TGCGCCAGCAGCCAGGGGACTAGCGGGAGAAACACCGGGGAGCTGTTTTTT
cdr3_aa: CASSQGTSGRNTGELFF
j_call: TRBJ2-2
d_call: TRBD2
clone_size: once
v_call: TRBV4-1

cdr3_nt: TGCGCCAGCAGCCCATTGGGGGGGGGGAAGGCCAGCAATCAGCCCCAGCATTTT
cdr3_aa: CASSPLGGGKASNQPQHF
j_call: TRBJ1-5
d_call: NA
clone_size: NA
v_call: TRBV4-1

cdr3_nt: TGTGCCAGCAGCTTAGGGCTAGCGGGAGGCCAGGAGCAGTTCTTC
cdr3_aa: CASSLGLAGGQEQFF
j_call: TRBJ2-1
d_call: TRBD2
clone_size: few
v_call: TRBV7-9

cdr3_nt: TGCAGCGTTGTGACCTACAATGAGCAGTTCTTC
cdr3_aa: CSVVTYNEQFF
j_call: TRBJ2-1
d_call: NA
clone_size: NA
v_call: TRBV29-1

cdr3_nt: TGTGCCAGTACGGGGGTTCGACTCGATGAGCAGTTCTTC
cdr3_aa: CASTGVRLDEQFF
j_call: TRBJ2-1
d_call: NA
clone_size: NA
v_call: TRBV11-2

cdr3_nt: TGCGCCAGCAGCGGGAGTAAACTGGGATTCGAGCAGTACTTC
cdr3_aa: CASSGSKLGFEQYF
j_call: TRBJ2-7
d_call: NA
clone_size: NA
v_call: TRBV5-1

cdr3_nt: TGTGCCAGCAGCCTCAGACTAGCGGAGGAGCAGTTCTTC
cdr3_aa: CASSLRLAEEQFF
j_call: TRBJ2-1
d_call: TRBD2
clone_size: few
v_call: TRBV3-1

cdr3_nt: TGCGCCAGCAGCTTGGCCCTCGAGCCCGGCGAAGAGACCCAGTACTTC
cdr3_aa: CASSLALEPGEETQYF
j_call: TRBJ2-5
d_call: NA
clone_size: few
v_call: TRBV5-1

cdr3_nt: TGTGCCAGCACCCTAAGGACAGTAACAGATACGCAGTATTTT
cdr3_aa: CASTLRTVTDTQYF
j_call: TRBJ2-3
d_call: NA
clone_size: few
v_call: TRBV12-3/TRBV12-4

cdr3_nt: TGCAGTGCCTGGTCGGGCCGTTCGACCTACGAGCAGTACTTC
cdr3_aa: CSAWSGRSTYEQYF
j_call: TRBJ2-7
d_call: NA
clone_size: NA
v_call: TRBV20-1

cdr3_nt: TGTGCCAGCAGTTTCCAGCGGGCCACCGGGGAGCTGTTTTTT
cdr3_aa: CASSFQRATGELFF
j_call: TRBJ2-2
d_call: NA
clone_size: few
v_call: TRBV12-3/TRBV12-4

cdr3_nt: TGTGCCAGCGGGTTACAAAACTCCTACGAGCAGTACTTC
cdr3_aa: CASGLQNSYEQYF
j_call: TRBJ2-7
d_call: NA
clone_size: few
v_call: TRBV2

cdr3_nt: TGCAGCGTGATTCGGGAGGGGTACGAGCAGTACTTC
cdr3_aa: CSVIREGYEQYF
j_call: TRBJ2-7
d_call: TRBD2
clone_size: NA
v_call: TRBV29-1

cdr3_nt: TGTGCCAGCAGTTACCAGGGGGTTACCTACGAGCAGTACTTC
cdr3_aa: CASSYQGVTYEQYF
j_call: TRBJ2-7
d_call: TRBD1
clone_size: NA
v_call: TRBV6-5

cdr3_nt: TGTGCCACCAGCAAGGAGGGTCAGACAGATACGCAGTATTTT
cdr3_aa: CATSKEGQTDTQYF
j_call: TRBJ2-3
d_call: NA
clone_size: few
v_call: TRBV15

cdr3_nt: TGTGCCAGCACCTTTAGGGCTAGCGGGCGACCCTACGAGCAGTACTTC
cdr3_aa: CASTFRASGRPYEQYF
j_call: TRBJ2-7
d_call: TRBD2
clone_size: few
v_call: TRBV5-6

cdr3_nt: TGTGCCAGCAGTCCGGGACTAGCGGGCCATCAAGAGACCCAGTACTTC
cdr3_aa: CASSPGLAGHQETQYF
j_call: TRBJ2-5
d_call: TRBD2
clone_size: NA
v_call: TRBV27

cdr3_nt: TGTGCCACCAGCAGAGATTCCGGGAGGGCCACAGATACGCAGTATTTT
cdr3_aa: CATSRDSGRATDTQYF
j_call: TRBJ2-3
d_call: TRBD2
clone_size: few
v_call: TRBV15

cdr3_nt: TGTGCCAGCAGTGTTAGCGGATACTCCTACGAGCAGTACTTC
cdr3_aa: CASSVSGYSYEQYF
j_call: TRBJ2-7
d_call: NA
clone_size: NA
v_call: TRBV27

cdr3_nt: TGTGCCAGCAGCTTGCGGCAGACCTATGGCTACACCTTC
cdr3_aa: CASSLRQTYGYTF
j_call: TRBJ1-2
d_call: NA
clone_size: few
v_call: TRBV5-4

cdr3_nt: TGTGCCAGCACCGGGCGAGAAGGGTCCTACGAGCAGTACTTC
cdr3_aa: CASTGREGSYEQYF
j_call: TRBJ2-7
d_call: NA
clone_size: NA
v_call: TRBV28

cdr3_nt: TGTGCCAGCCGACTCAGGGGGAATGAAAAACTGTTTTTT
cdr3_aa: CASRLRGNEKLFF
j_call: TRBJ1-4
d_call: TRBD1
clone_size: few
v_call: TRBV12-3/TRBV12-4

cdr3_nt: TGTGCCATCAGTGAGCGGCGTGGTGGCACAGATACGCAGTATTTT
cdr3_aa: CAISERRGGTDTQYF
j_call: TRBJ2-3
d_call: NA
clone_size: NA
v_call: TRBV10-3

cdr3_nt: TGTGCCAGCAGTTCCCCTCAGACAGCTCTAAATGGCTACACCTTC
cdr3_aa: CASSSPQTALNGYTF
j_call: TRBJ1-2
d_call: NA
clone_size: NA
v_call: TRBV27

cdr3_nt: TGTGCCAGCAGCCCCTCCCCGGGACTAGCGGGAGTCAATGAGCAGTTCTTC
cdr3_aa: CASSPSPGLAGVNEQFF
j_call: TRBJ2-1
d_call: TRBD2
clone_size: few
v_call: TRBV4-2